The rows below give T cell receptor beta chains drawn from one sample of a study of blood T cell repertoires in COVID-19. Assay: immunoSEQ multiplex PCR; the TCRdb copy retains only in-frame clones and omits some. Of 63,000 or so clones in the sample, around four fifths were seen once. The sample comprised peripheral blood. Every receptor here comes from a human donor in a cohort sampled during active COVID-19. CDR3s include the opening cysteine and the closing phenylalanine or tryptophan. Fields, in order: clone size, J gene, V gene, D gene, CDR3 protein, CDR3 DNA. D genes are given only for firm matches. A row's size may be missing; if present it is once, few, many or a size class.

NA,TRBJ1-2,TRBV29-1,TRBD1,CSVSGTGSPWGYTF,TGCAGCGTTTCCGGGACAGGTTCTCCTTGGGGCTACACCTTC
NA,TRBJ1-1,TRBV6-2/TRBV6-3,NA,CASSYQGMNTEAFF,TGTGCCAGCAGTTACCAGGGAATGAACACTGAAGCTTTCTTT
NA,TRBJ1-4,TRBV19,NA,CASSLGPGGGEKLFF,TGTGCCAGTAGCTTGGGCCCCGGGGGTGGTGAAAAACTGTTTTTT
NA,TRBJ2-3,TRBV27,NA,CASSPLRGGQPDTQYF,TGTGCCAGCAGTCCCCTGAGGGGGGGGCAGCCAGATACGCAGTATTTT
NA,TRBJ2-2,TRBV7-2,TRBD2,CASSLYGGAVGELFF,TGTGCCAGCAGCTTATACGGGGGGGCCGTCGGGGAGCTGTTTTTT
NA,TRBJ1-5,TRBV4-2,NA,CASSQEGTRDQPQHF,TGTGCCAGCAGCCAAGAAGGAACGAGGGATCAGCCCCAGCATTTT
NA,TRBJ2-3,TRBV5-1,TRBD2,CASSLGTITDTQYF,TGCGCCAGCAGCCTCGGGACTATCACAGATACGCAGTATTTT
NA,TRBJ1-4,TRBV7-8,NA,CASRPTWGGRGNEKLFF,TGTGCCAGCAGACCCACGTGGGGGGGACGGGGAAATGAAAAACTGTTTTTT
few,TRBJ2-1,TRBV5-5,TRBD1,CASSPDRGNYNEQFF,TGTGCCAGCAGCCCGGACAGGGGGAATTACAATGAGCAGTTCTTC
few,TRBJ1-2,TRBV7-8,NA,CASSGLRVSNYGYTF,TGTGCCAGCAGCGGCCTCAGGGTTTCTAACTATGGCTACACCTTC
once,TRBJ2-6,TRBV7-2,NA,CASSLTLTGANVLTF,TGTGCCAGCAGCTTAACGCTAACTGGGGCCAACGTCCTGACTTTC
NA,TRBJ2-7,TRBV3-1/TRBV3-2,NA,CASSQAPAGQPSYEQYF,TGTGCCAGCAGCCAAGCTCCCGCGGGCCAACCCTCCTACGAGCAGTACTTC
once,TRBJ1-1,TRBV29-1,NA,CSVGHMNTEAFF,TGCAGCGTCGGACACATGAACACTGAAGCTTTCTTT
NA,TRBJ1-6,TRBV3-1/TRBV3-2,NA,CASSQKPDSYFGSSPLHF,TGTGCCAGCAGCCAAAAACCGGACAGTTATTTTGGGAGTTCACCCCTCCACTTT
NA,TRBJ1-4,TRBV19,TRBD1,CASRGTGGDPKNEKLFF,TGTGCCAGTAGGGGGACAGGGGGTGACCCAAAGAATGAAAAACTGTTTTTT
NA,TRBJ2-3,TRBV7-6,TRBD2,CASSQASGGVGDTQYF,TGTGCCAGCAGCCAGGCTAGCGGGGGTGTGGGAGATACGCAGTATTTT
once,TRBJ1-3,TRBV5-8,NA,CASSLKQGPLSGNTIYF,TGTGCCAGCAGCTTGAAGCAGGGCCCTTTATCCGGAAACACCATATATTTT
once,TRBJ2-7,TRBV19,TRBD1,CASSSRGAFFGTATYEQYF,TGTGCCAGTAGTAGTAGAGGGGCGTTCTTTGGGACAGCCACCTACGAGCAGTACTTC
NA,TRBJ1-2,TRBV6-6,NA,CASSFGQIYGYTF,TGTGCCAGCAGTTTCGGACAGATCTATGGCTACACCTTC
once,TRBJ1-4,TRBV4-1,NA,CASSQLGVIGGGEKLFF,TGCGCCAGCAGCCAGCTCGGGGTTATAGGGGGGGGTGAAAAACTGTTTTTT
NA,TRBJ1-6,TRBV27,NA,CASSLSSFSYNSPLHF,TGTGCCAGCAGTTTATCTTCTTTCTCCTATAATTCACCCCTCCACTTT
NA,TRBJ2-1,TRBV24-1,TRBD2,CATSEAGRGNEQFF,TGTGCCACCAGTGAGGCAGGGAGGGGAAATGAGCAGTTCTTC
NA,TRBJ1-5,TRBV4-3,TRBD1,CASSQRQGSNQPQHF,TGCGCCAGCAGCCAAAGACAGGGGAGCAATCAGCCCCAGCATTTT
NA,TRBJ1-6,TRBV30,NA,CAWSGRTNNSPLHF,TGTGCCTGGAGTGGGAGGACCAATAATTCACCCCTCCACTTT
NA,TRBJ2-3,TRBV7-2,TRBD2,CASSLREPTDTQYF,TGTGCCAGCAGCTTGCGGGAGCCCACAGATACGCAGTATTTT
NA,TRBJ2-1,TRBV4-3,NA,CASSQDYHHPDRNYNEQFF,TGCGCCAGCAGCCAAGATTACCATCACCCGGACAGAAATTACAATGAGCAGTTCTTC
NA,TRBJ2-5,TRBV4-1,TRBD2,CASSQSPSGGVETQYF,TGCGCCAGCAGCCAATCCCCTAGCGGGGGGGTGGAGACCCAGTACTTC
NA,TRBJ2-7,TRBV27,NA,CASSFSDGGYEQYF,TGTGCCAGCAGTTTTTCTGACGGCGGCTACGAGCAGTACTTC
NA,TRBJ1-2,TRBV30,TRBD1,CAWTPGTGVNNYGYTF,TGTGCCTGGACTCCAGGGACAGGGGTGAACAACTATGGCTACACCTTC
NA,TRBJ1-1,TRBV28,NA,CASSPQGFEAFF,TGTGCCAGCAGCCCCCAGGGATTTGAAGCTTTCTTT
NA,TRBJ1-1,TRBV12-3/TRBV12-4,NA,CASSARGGTEAFF,TGTGCCAGCAGTGCTAGAGGGGGCACTGAAGCTTTCTTT
NA,TRBJ1-2,TRBV4-3,TRBD1,CASSQQTGDTGYTF,TGCGCCAGCAGCCAGCAGACAGGGGATACCGGCTACACCTTC
NA,TRBJ1-2,TRBV24-1,NA,CATSSVDSIYTF,TGTGCCACCAGTAGCGTGGACAGTATCTACACCTTC